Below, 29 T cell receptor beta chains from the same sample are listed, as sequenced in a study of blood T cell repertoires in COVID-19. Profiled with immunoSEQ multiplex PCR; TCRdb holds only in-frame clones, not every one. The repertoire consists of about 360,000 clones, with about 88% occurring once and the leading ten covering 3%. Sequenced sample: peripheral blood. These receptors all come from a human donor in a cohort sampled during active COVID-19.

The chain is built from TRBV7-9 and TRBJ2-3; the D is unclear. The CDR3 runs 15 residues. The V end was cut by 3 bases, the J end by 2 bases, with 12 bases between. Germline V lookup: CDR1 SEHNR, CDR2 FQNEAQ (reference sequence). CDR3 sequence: CASSLLGDFTDTQYF. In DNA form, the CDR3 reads TGTGCCAGCAGCTTGCTCGGTGATTTCACAGATACGCAGTATTTT.

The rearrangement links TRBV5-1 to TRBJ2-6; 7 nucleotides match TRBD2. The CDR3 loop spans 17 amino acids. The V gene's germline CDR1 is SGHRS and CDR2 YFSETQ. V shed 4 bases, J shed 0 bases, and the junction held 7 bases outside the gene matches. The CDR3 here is CASSRREGSSGANVLTF. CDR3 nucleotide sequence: TGCGCCAGCAGCAGGAGGGAGGGGAGCTCTGGGGCCAACGTCCTGACTTTC. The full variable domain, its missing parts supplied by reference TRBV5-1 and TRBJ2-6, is KAGVTQTPRYLIKTRGQQVTLSCSPISGHRSVSWYQQTPGQGLQFLFEYFSETQRNKGNFPGRFSGRQFSNSRSEMNVSTLELGDSALYLCASSRREGSSGANVLTFGAGSRLTVL.

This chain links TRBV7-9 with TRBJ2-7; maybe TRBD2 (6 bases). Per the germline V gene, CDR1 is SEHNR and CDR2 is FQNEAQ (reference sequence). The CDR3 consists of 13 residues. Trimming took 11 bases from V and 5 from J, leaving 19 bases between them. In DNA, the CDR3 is TGTGCCCAGGATTCGGGGGACCGCCACGAGCAGTACTTC. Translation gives CAQDSGDRHEQYF.

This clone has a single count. As DNA, the CDR3 is TGCGCCAGCAGACTACAGGGGGATAATGAAAAACTGTTTTTT. It translates to CASRLQGDNEKLFF. The chain couples TRBV5-1 to TRBJ1-4; 8 bases agree with TRBD1. This CDR3 contains 14 residues. V dropped 5 bases and J dropped 4; count of bases not matched to a gene: 4. Germline CDR1 is SGHRS and CDR2 is YFSETQ.

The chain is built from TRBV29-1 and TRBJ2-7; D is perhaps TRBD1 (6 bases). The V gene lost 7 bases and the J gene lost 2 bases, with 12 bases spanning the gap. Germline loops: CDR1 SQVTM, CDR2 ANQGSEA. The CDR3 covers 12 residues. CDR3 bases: TGCAGCGCAGGGGCAGCCCCCTACGAGCAGTACTTC. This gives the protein CSAGAAPYEQYF.

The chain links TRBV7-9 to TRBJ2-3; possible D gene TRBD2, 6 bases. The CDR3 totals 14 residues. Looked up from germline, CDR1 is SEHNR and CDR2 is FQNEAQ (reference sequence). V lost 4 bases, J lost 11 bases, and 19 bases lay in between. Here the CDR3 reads CASSSPPTSRKQYF. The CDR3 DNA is TGTGCCAGCAGCTCCCCCCCGACTAGTAGGAAGCAGTATTTT.

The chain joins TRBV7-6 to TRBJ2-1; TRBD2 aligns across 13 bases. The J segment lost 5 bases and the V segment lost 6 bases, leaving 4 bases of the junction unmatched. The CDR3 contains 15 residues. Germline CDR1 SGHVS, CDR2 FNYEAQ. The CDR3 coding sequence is TGTGCCAGCAGTCGACTAGCGGGGGGAAACAATGAGCAGTTCTTC. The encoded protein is CASSRLAGGNNEQFF.

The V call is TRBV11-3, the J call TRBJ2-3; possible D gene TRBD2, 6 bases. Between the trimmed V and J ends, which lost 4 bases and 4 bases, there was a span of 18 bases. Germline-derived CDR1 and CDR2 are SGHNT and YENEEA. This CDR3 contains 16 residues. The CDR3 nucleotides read TGTGCCAGCAGCTCAGGGCGGGACCCGGTGTCAGATACGCAGTATTTT. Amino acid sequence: CASSSGRDPVSDTQYF.

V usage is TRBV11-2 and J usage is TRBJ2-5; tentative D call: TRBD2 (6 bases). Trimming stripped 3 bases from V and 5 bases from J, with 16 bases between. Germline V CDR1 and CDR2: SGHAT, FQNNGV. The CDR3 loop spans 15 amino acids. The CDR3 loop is CASSFEGAGRETQYF. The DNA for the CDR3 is TGTGCCAGCAGCTTTGAGGGAGCGGGTCGGGAGACCCAGTACTTC.

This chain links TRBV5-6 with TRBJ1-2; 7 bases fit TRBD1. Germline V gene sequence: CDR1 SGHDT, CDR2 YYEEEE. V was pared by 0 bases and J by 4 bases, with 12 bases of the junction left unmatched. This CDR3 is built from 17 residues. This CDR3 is CASSLEGQLPRGYGYTF. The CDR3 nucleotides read TGTGCCAGCAGCTTGGAGGGACAGCTTCCTCGTGGCTATGGCTACACCTTC.

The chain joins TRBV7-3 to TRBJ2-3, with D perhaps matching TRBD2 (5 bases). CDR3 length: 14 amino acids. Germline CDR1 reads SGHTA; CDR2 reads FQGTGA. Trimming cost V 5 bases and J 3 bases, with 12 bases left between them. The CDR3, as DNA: TGTGCCAGCAGCCTCCTCGGGGTGACAGATACGCAGTATTTT. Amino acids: CASSLLGVTDTQYF.

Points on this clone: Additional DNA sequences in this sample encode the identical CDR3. The CDR3 reads CASSQDPGYEQYF. CDR3 nucleotide sequence: TGTGCCAGCAGCCAAGATCCCGGCTACGAGCAGTACTTC. V is TRBV3-1 (or the pseudogene TRBV3-2) and J is TRBJ2-7; D is unresolved. Trimming cost V 0 bases and J 3 bases, with 6 bases left between them. The CDR3 sequence is 13 residues long. Germline V CDR1 and CDR2: LGHDT, YNNKEL (reference sequence).

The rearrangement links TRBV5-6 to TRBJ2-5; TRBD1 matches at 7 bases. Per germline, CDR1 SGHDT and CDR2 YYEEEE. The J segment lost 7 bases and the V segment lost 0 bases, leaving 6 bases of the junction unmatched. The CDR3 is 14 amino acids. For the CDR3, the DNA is TGTGCCAGCAGCTTGGAGGGGGCTGGTCGGACCCAGTACTTC. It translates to CASSLEGAGRTQYF.

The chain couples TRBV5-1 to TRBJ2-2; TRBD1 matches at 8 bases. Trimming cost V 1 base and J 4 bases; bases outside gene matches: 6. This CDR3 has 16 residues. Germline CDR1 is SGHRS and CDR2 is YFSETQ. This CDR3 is CASSLRSDRVTGELFF. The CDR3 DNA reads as TGCGCCAGCAGCTTGCGGTCGGACAGGGTCACCGGGGAGCTGTTTTTT.

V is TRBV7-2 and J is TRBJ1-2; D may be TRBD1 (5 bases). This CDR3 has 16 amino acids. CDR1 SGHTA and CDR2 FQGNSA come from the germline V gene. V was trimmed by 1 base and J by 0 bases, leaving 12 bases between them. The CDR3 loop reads CASSLGGVTANYGYTF. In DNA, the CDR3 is TGTGCCAGCAGCTTAGGGGGCGTAACTGCTAACTATGGCTACACCTTC. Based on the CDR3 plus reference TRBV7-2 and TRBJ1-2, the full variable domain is GAGVSQSPSNKVTEKGKDVELRCDPISGHTALYWYRQSLGQGLEFLIYFQGNSAPDKSGLPSDRFSAERTGGSVSTLTIQRTQQEDSAVYLCASSLGGVTANYGYTFGSGTRLTVV.

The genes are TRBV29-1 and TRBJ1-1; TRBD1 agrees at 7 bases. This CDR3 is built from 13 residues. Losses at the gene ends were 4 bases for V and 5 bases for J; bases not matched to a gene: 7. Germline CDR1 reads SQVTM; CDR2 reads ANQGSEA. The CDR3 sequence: CSVGGGIRTEAFF. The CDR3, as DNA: TGCAGCGTTGGAGGGGGCATCAGGACTGAAGCTTTCTTT.

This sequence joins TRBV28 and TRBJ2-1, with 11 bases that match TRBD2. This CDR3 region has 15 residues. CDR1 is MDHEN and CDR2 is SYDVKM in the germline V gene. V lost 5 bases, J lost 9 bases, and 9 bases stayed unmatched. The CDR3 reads CASSRLAGLVGEQFF. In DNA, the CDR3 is TGTGCCAGCAGTCGACTAGCGGGGCTTGTGGGTGAGCAGTTCTTC. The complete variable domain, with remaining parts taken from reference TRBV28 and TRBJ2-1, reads DVKVTQSSRYLVKRTGEKVFLECVQDMDHENMFWYRQDPGLGLRLIYFSYDVKMKEKGDIPEGYSVSREKKERFSLILESASTNQTSMYLCASSRLAGLVGEQFFGPGTRLTVL.

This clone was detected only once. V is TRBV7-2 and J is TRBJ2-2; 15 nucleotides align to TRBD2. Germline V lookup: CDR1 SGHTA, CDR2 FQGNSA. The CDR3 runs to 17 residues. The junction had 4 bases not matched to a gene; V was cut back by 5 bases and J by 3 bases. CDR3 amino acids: CASSRTSGGADTGELFF. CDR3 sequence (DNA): TGTGCCAGCAGCAGGACTAGCGGGGGGGCCGACACCGGGGAGCTGTTTTTT.

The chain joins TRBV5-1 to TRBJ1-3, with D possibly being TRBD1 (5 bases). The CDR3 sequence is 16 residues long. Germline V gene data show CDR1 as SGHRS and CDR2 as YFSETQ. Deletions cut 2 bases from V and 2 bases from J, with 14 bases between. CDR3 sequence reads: CASSLRQGEAGNTIYF. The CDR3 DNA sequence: TGCGCCAGCAGCTTAAGGCAGGGTGAAGCTGGAAACACCATATATTTT. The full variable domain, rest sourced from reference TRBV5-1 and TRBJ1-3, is KAGVTQTPRYLIKTRGQQVTLSCSPISGHRSVSWYQQTPGQGLQFLFEYFSETQRNKGNFPGRFSGRQFSNSRSEMNVSTLELGDSALYLCASSLRQGEAGNTIYFGEGSWLTVV.

CDR3 bases: TGTGCCAGCAGCGTAGTGGATTGGGGCGGCGGGGAGCTGTTTTTT. This encodes CASSVVDWGGGELFF. The chain carries TRBV9 and TRBJ2-2; weak D call: TRBD1 (5 bases). V was pared by 0 bases and J by 7 bases, with 13 bases between. This CDR3 region has 15 residues. The germline V gene has CDR1 SGDLS and CDR2 YYNGEE.

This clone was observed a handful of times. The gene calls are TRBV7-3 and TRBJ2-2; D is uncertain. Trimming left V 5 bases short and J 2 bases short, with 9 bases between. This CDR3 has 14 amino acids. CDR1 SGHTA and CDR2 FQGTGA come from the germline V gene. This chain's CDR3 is CASSKMANTGELFF. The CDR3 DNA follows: TGTGCCAGCAGCAAGATGGCCAACACCGGGGAGCTGTTTTTT.

For the CDR3, the DNA is TGTGCCAGCACCTCCGGGAGGGCTGGGAACACTGAAGCTTTCTTT. Its translation is CASTSGRAGNTEAFF. J is TRBJ1-1 and V is TRBV4-2; D is unclear. This CDR3 contains 15 residues. V dropped 7 bases and J dropped 1 base, with 16 bases sitting between them. CDR1 and CDR2 from the germline V gene are LGHNA and YNFKEQ.

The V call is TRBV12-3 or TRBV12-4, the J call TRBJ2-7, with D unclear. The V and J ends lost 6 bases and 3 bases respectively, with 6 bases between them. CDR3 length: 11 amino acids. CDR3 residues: CASSPNYEQYF. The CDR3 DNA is TGTGCCAGCAGCCCTAACTACGAGCAGTACTTC.

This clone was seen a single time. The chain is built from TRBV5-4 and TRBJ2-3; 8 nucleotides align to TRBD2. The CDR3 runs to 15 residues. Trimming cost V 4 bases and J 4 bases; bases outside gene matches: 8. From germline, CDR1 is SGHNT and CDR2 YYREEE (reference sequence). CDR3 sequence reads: CASSGWLAGPDTQYF. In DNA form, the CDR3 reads TGTGCCAGCAGCGGATGGTTAGCGGGACCAGATACGCAGTATTTT. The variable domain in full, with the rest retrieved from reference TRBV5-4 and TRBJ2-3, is ETGVTQSPTHLIKTRGQQVTLRCSSQSGHNTVSWYQQALGQGPQFIFQYYREEENGRGNFPPRFSGLQFPNYSSELNVNALELDDSALYLCASSGWLAGPDTQYFGPGTRLTVL.

CDR3 in amino acids: CASSIGLAGGWQFF. The CDR3 DNA reads as TGCGCCAGCAGCATTGGACTAGCGGGAGGGTGGCAGTTCTTC. The chain joins TRBV5-1 to TRBJ2-1, with TRBD2 matching over 15 bases. The CDR3 contains 14 residues. The V gene's germline CDR1 is SGHRS and CDR2 YFSETQ. The J segment lost 12 bases and the V segment lost 4 bases, leaving 5 bases of the junction unmatched.

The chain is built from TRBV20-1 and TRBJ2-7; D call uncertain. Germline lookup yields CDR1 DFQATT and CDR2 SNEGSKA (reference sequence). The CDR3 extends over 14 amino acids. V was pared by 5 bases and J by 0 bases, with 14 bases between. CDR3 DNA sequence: TGCAGTGCTCGTGACCCCCTAAGCTCCTACGAGCAGTACTTC. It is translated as CSARDPLSSYEQYF.

The CDR3: CSVVQRGVNEQFF. CDR3 nucleotides: TGCAGCGTTGTACAGCGGGGGGTCAATGAGCAGTTCTTC. This chain connects TRBV29-1 to TRBJ2-1; 9 nucleotides line up with TRBD2. The germline gives CDR1 SQVTM, CDR2 ANQGSEA. The CDR3 totals 13 residues. The J segment lost 6 bases and the V segment lost 4 bases, leaving 4 bases of the junction unmatched.

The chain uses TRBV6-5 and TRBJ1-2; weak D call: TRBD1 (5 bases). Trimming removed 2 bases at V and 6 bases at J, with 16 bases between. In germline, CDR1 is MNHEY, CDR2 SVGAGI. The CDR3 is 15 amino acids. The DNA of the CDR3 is TGTGCCAGCAGTTACCGAGGTGGGGCCGTGGATGGCTACACCTTC. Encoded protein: CASSYRGGAVDGYTF.

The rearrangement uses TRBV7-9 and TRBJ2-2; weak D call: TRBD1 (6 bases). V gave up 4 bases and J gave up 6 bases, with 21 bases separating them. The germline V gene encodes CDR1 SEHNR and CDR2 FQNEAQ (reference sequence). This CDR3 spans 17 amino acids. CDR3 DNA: TGTGCCAGCAGCTCTGCGGGTCTCAGGGGCTGGGCCGGGGAGCTGTTTTTT. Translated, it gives CASSSAGLRGWAGELFF.